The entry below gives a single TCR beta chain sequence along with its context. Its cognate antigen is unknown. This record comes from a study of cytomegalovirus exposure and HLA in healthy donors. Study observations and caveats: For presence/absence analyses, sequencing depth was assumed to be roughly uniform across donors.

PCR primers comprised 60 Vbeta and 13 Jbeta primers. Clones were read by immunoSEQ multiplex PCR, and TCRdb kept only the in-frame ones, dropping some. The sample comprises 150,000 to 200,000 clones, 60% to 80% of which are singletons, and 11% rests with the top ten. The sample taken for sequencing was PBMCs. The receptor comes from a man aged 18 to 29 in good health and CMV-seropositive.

The CDR3 region is CASSSGLAEYTYEQYF. The DNA for the CDR3 is TGTGCCAGCAGCTCGGGACTAGCGGAGTACACCTACGAGCAGTACTTC. This chain joins TRBV5-6 and TRBJ2-7, with 11 positions matching TRBD2. The CDR3 is 16 amino acids. J gave up 2 bases and V 3 bases, and 7 bases lay outside the gene matches. Germline CDR1 and CDR2: SGHDT and YYEEEE.